The TCR beta chain under discussion was sequenced for a study of T-cell reconstitution after alpha-beta-depleted transplantation in children (dated by TCRdb to between 2015 and 2016). Study-wide context: The study quantitatively tracked T-cell immune reconstitution after TCRalphabeta/CD19-depleted allogeneic hematopoietic cell transplantation in children using TCR repertoire profiling. Findings and caveats that apply to the study as a whole: Over subsequent months, a decline in hyperexpanded clone frequencies was noted, and after one year, T-cell counts and TCRbeta diversity were mostly ascribed to newly produced T cells. In some patients, the high TCRbeta diversity seen at day 60 was put down to recipient T cells and intrathymic progenitors that had survived conditioning. The apparently early recovery of alphabetaT-cell counts about two months after transplant reportedly depended on only several hundred rapidly expanded clones that came from non-depleted graft cells.

The intended sense of this specimen's treatment or condition label: allogeneic hematopoietic cell transplantation with graft depleted of TCRalphabeta T cells and CD19 B cells. TCRalphabeta/CD19-depleted allogeneic hematopoietic cell grafts were given to the transplant recipients, all of whom were children. This clonotype came up a few times. No antigen is known for it. No much larger clone exists at a distance of one base, and base qualities are not known. The CDR3 runs 15 amino acids, cysteine and phenylalanine included. Of all the DNA, just the CDR3 is kept, 45 bases in frame from base 1. The trim is 5 bases for V and 0 bases for J, with a gap of 12 bases between the germline ends. CDR1 and CDR2 are drawn from the germline V gene: ENHRY, SYGVKD. The library was built by means of PCR. Sequenced on an Illumina HiSeq 2500. Molecular barcoding was employed in the preparation of TCR libraries, with unique molecular identifiers being used to normalize TCRbeta repertoire quantification. TCRdb applied fastp at Q25 and MiXCR to the public reads, then kept only in-frame beta chains. Each CDR3 protein gets just one entry, which takes the most common genes and DNA from the rows behind it. Within this sample are about 870,000 distinct CDR3 sequences, with 16% of them counted one time only. The top ten hold under 6% of the sample.

The chain joins TRBV10-3 to TRBJ2-3; the D gene is perhaps TRBD1, from 5 matching bases. The sample consisted of PBMCs, mostly from graft donor cells, taken 360 days after TCRalphabeta/CD19-depleted stem cell transplant. This clonotype originated in a male patient under 18 who had a stem cell transplant for acute lymphoblastic leukemia, so the T cells may come from the graft donor. DNA sequence: TGTGCCATCAGTAGAGACAGCCCTAGCACAGATACGCAGTATTTT. Protein translation: CAISRDSPSTDTQYF.